This T cell receptor beta chain was profiled in a study of blood T cell repertoires in COVID-19 (TCRdb year 2020). With respect to the entire study: Samples covering the acute and convalescent phases of COVID-19 were provided by collaborators in the United States, Italy and Spain. The material from the prospective study consisted of cDNA or gDNA derived from T cells, B-cell-depleted T cells, or PBMCs. The dataset comprised deeply sampled blood TCRbeta repertoires from subjects exposed to, actively infected with, or recovered from COVID-19. The repertoires were made available in a free public database intended to serve as a resource for research on the immune response to SARS-CoV-2. The samples were drawn from two sources: the first 160 participants of the ongoing ImmuneRACE study, and 1,200 or so subjects contributed by 6 global collaborators. The sample metadata nearly always contained a de-identified subject ID, COVID-19 status, age in years and sex. Where available, HLA class I and class II types were taken from metadata supplied by the sample provider and were not determined by assay-based typing.

TCRbeta CDR3 regions were amplified from genomic DNA by means of the immunoSEQ Assay, a bias-controlled multiplex PCR. Concerning the study's data processing: The number of nucleated cells in each sample was estimated from the amplification of reference gene primers within the assay. To quantify the absolute abundance of each unique TCRbeta CDR3 rearrangement, sequence reads were collapsed and filtered. For each sample, productive Simpson clonality was calculated as the square root of Simpson's diversity index over productive rearrangements. Imported from immuneACCESS, the table was reduced by TCRdb to in-frame sequences with V and J called. These copies leave out some clones; in studies compared against another copy, an unresolved V gene accounts for under half, and the cause of the remainder is not known. That table gives V, J and clone size, and the DNA gave D and trimming. For this sample the table gives about 260,000 clones, of which 75% to 90% were detected only once. Clones ranked in the top ten supply approximately 2% of the sample.

As concerns this clone: Its binding antigen is unknown. Base quality data are lacking; no much larger clone is found one base away.

Overall study results and their limits: The amount of clinical and demographic metadata varied by source and participant and was provided uncurated.

Collaborating institutions collected whole blood in K2EDTA tubes following their own protocols. Collaborator samples were shipped for TCRbeta analysis as frozen whole blood, isolated PBMCs, or DNA extracted from either sample type. The TCR was taken from a man aged 25 to 40 with active or convalescent COVID-19. The sample comprised peripheral blood.

The sequenced DNA is TGCAGCGTTTACGGGACAGGGGGAGCCGGGGAGCTGTTTTTT. Translated, it gives CSVYGTGGAGELFF. The chain links TRBV29-1 with TRBJ2-2, and 11 bases in between align with TRBD1. The CDR3 measures 14 amino acids from cysteine to phenylalanine. Only the CDR3 part of the read is kept: 42 bases, read in frame from the first base. CDR1 and CDR2, per the germline V gene, are SQVTM and ANQGSEA. Germline trimming: 5 bases from V, 6 bases from J; junction bases outside gene matches: 5.